The clone carrying this TCR beta chain has more than one count but fewer than ten. The data are from a study of T-cell reconstitution after alpha-beta-depleted transplantation in children. Unmatched junction bases numbered 8, after V lost 5 bases and J lost 0 bases. Germline V gives CDR1 SGHAT, CDR2 FQNNGV. This CDR3 has 16 residues. Preparation of the TCRbeta library used unique molecular identifiers. TCRdb re-called the PCR reads with MiXCR, one entry per CDR3 protein. This sample has some 640,000 distinct CDR3 sequences, with 16% found just once. This rearrangement joins TRBV11-2 to TRBJ2-7, with 9 bases fitting TRBD1. Source: PBMCs from the stem cell graft donor, taken from the stem cell graft. This clonotype originated in a human donor who donated a stem cell graft to a child with acute myeloid leukemia. Here the CDR3 reads CASSDPGQGSSYEQYF. In DNA form, the CDR3 reads TGTGCCAGCAGCGATCCGGGACAGGGATCCTCCTACGAGCAGTACTTC.